A selection of T cell receptor beta chains follows, all from one sample in a study of CD8 T cells in Susac syndrome. TCRdb independently ran MiXCR on the immunoSEQ multiplex PCR reads; one entry per CDR3 protein. The sample lists around 45,000 distinct CDR3 sequences, over 85% occurring once. Sequenced sample: CD8+ T cells from PBMCs. Receptor source: a human donor in good health. CDR3s include the opening cysteine and the closing phenylalanine or tryptophan. The D gene is left open where the match is weak. Where a row states a size, it is once, few, many or the class of an expanded clone; other rows omit it.

j_call d_call v_call clone_size cdr3_nt cdr3_aa
TRBJ1-1 - TRBV29-1 - TGCAGCGTTGAGGGGGGGAAGCACACTGAAGCTTTCTTT CSVEGGKHTEAFF
TRBJ2-7 - TRBV24-1 once TGTGCCACCAGTGACCCCGGGTTTAACGAGCAGTACTTC CATSDPGFNEQYF
TRBJ1-5 TRBD1 TRBV29-1 - TGCAGCGTTGTCCGGACAGGACTCAATCAGCCCCAGCATTTT CSVVRTGLNQPQHF
TRBJ2-7 TRBD2 TRBV9 - TGTGCCAGCAGCGGAACCAGACTAGCGGGACGAGCCTACGAGCAGTACTTC CASSGTRLAGRAYEQYF
TRBJ2-1 TRBD2 TRBV29-1 - TGCAGCGTTGGGTCAGCTCTAGCGGGGCAATACAATGAGCAGTTCTTC CSVGSALAGQYNEQFF
TRBJ2-7 - TRBV29-1 - TGCAGCGTTGAAGATCGACTGGGGAACTACGAGCAGTACTTC CSVEDRLGNYEQYF
TRBJ1-1 - TRBV27 - TGTGCCAGCAGTTTATCACTGGGGGGGGACACTGAAGCTTTCTTT CASSLSLGGDTEAFF
TRBJ2-5 - TRBV4-1 - TGCGCCAGCAGCCTCGGGGTGCAGGCCCAGGAGACCCAGTACTTC CASSLGVQAQETQYF
TRBJ2-5 - TRBV10-2 - TGCGCCAGCAGGGACCCCGGGGGAGGAGAGACCCAGTACTTC CASRDPGGGETQYF
TRBJ2-1 - TRBV3-1 once TGTGCCAGCAGCCAAGTGGGAGTAACTTACAATGAGCAGTTCTTC CASSQVGVTYNEQFF
TRBJ2-2 TRBD1 TRBV5-1 - TGCGCCAGCAGCACACCGGACAGGGCCCGCACCGGGGAGCTGTTTTTT CASSTPDRARTGELFF
TRBJ2-3 - TRBV24-1 - TGTGCCACCAGTGATCCATGGGCCCATACGCAGTATTTT CATSDPWAHTQYF
TRBJ2-7 TRBD2 TRBV20-1 - TGCAGTGCTGGGGAGGGACTAGCGGGTTCCTACGAGCAGTACTTC CSAGEGLAGSYEQYF
TRBJ2-1 - TRBV7-9 - TGTGCCAGCAGCTTAGTCGGCTCTTCCTACAATGAGCAGTTCTTC CASSLVGSSYNEQFF
TRBJ2-3 - TRBV28 - TGTGCCAGCAGAGACAATTCCAGGGGAACAGATACGCAGTATTTT CASRDNSRGTDTQYF
TRBJ2-2 - TRBV6-5 - TGTGCCAGCAGTTACCTTCCGGGACTCAACACCGGGGAGCTGTTTTTT CASSYLPGLNTGELFF
TRBJ1-4 - TRBV7-9 - TGTGCCAGCAGCTTAGGGGATATAAATGAAAAACTGTTTTTT CASSLGDINEKLFF
TRBJ2-7 TRBD2 TRBV29-1 - TGCAGCGTTCAACTAGCGGGAGGGTACGAGCAGTACTTC CSVQLAGGYEQYF
TRBJ2-1 - TRBV5-6 - TGTGCCAGCACCTGGGGGAGCCCCGACAATGAGCAGTTCTTC CASTWGSPDNEQFF
TRBJ2-7 TRBD1 TRBV12-3/TRBV12-4 few TGTGCCAGCAGTTTGACAGGGACAGGGTACGAGCAGTACTTC CASSLTGTGYEQYF
TRBJ2-7 - TRBV2 - TGTGCCAGCAGTGAAGTTGGGTTCCGGGTCGAGCAGTACTTC CASSEVGFRVEQYF
TRBJ2-1 - TRBV12-3/TRBV12-4 - TGCGCCAGCAGTTTTTTTAGCGGATACAATGAGCAGTTCTTC CASSFFSGYNEQFF
TRBJ2-2 TRBD2 TRBV6-5 - TGTGCCAGCACCCAACTAGCGGGAGTAACCGGGGAGCTGTTTTTT CASTQLAGVTGELFF
TRBJ1-2 - TRBV27 - TGTGCCAGCAAAGAACCCGGGTCCTTCTATGGCTACACCTTC CASKEPGSFYGYTF
TRBJ1-2 - TRBV29-1 - TGCAGCGTTGAAGCTCCGGGGGTGTTTGATGGCTACACCTTC CSVEAPGVFDGYTF
TRBJ2-1 - TRBV7-9 - TGTGCCAGCAGCTTATTGGGTGCTGAGCAGTTCTTC CASSLLGAEQFF
TRBJ2-5 - TRBV27 - TGTGCCAGCAGGCGATGGAACAGGGAAAAGACCCAGTACTTC CASRRWNREKTQYF
TRBJ2-2 TRBD1 TRBV19 - TGTGCCAGTACCCCGGACAGGTACTTCACCGGGGAGCTGTTTTTT CASTPDRYFTGELFF
TRBJ1-2 TRBD1 TRBV28 - TGTGCCAGCAGTCCCCATCCGAAGGGGGCAGGTATTAACTATGGCTACACCTTC CASSPHPKGAGINYGYTF
TRBJ2-1 TRBD1 TRBV29-1 - TGCAGCGTAGGGACAGGGGAGCATTATGAGCAGTTCTTC CSVGTGEHYEQFF
TRBJ1-1 - TRBV19 - TGTGCCAGTAGTCCCCAGGGATGGGGAACTGAAGCTTTCTTT CASSPQGWGTEAFF
TRBJ2-3 - TRBV24-1 once TGTGCCACCAGTGATTTGGATTTAGATACGCAGTATTTT CATSDLDLDTQYF
TRBJ2-2 - TRBV5-6 - TGTGCCAGCAGCTTGGCCCTCGGGGGAGTGAGGACCGGGGAGCTGTTTTTT CASSLALGGVRTGELFF
TRBJ2-3 - TRBV15 - TGTGCCACCAGCAGGTCCGATGCGCAGTATTTT CATSRSDAQYF
TRBJ2-5 TRBD2 TRBV20-1 - TGCAGTGCTAGTGAGACTAGCGGGACGTACCAAGAGACCCAGTACTTC CSASETSGTYQETQYF
TRBJ1-2 - TRBV27 - TGTGCCAGCAGTCTCGGTTTGGGCTATGGCTACACCTTC CASSLGLGYGYTF
TRBJ1-1 - TRBV29-1 - TGCAGCGTTGCCTGGCCTTACATGAACACTGAAGCTTTCTTT CSVAWPYMNTEAFF
TRBJ2-7 TRBD2 TRBV5-4 - TGTGCCAGCAGCTTGGGGGTCCCGACTAGCACTGATTCCTACGAGCAGTACTTC CASSLGVPTSTDSYEQYF
TRBJ2-7 - TRBV29-1 - TGCAGCGTTGAAGACCGATCCTACGAGCAGTACTTC CSVEDRSYEQYF
TRBJ2-7 - TRBV27 - TGTGCCAGCAGTTTAGGCCCCGAGGGCTCCTACGAGCAGTACTTC CASSLGPEGSYEQYF
TRBJ1-1 - TRBV7-2 few TGTGCCAGCAGCTTGGGTGGAGGCACTGAAGCTTTCTTT CASSLGGGTEAFF
TRBJ2-2 - TRBV29-1 - TGCAGCGTTTGGGTAAACACCGGGGAGCTGTTTTTT CSVWVNTGELFF
TRBJ2-2 - TRBV19 once TGTGCCAGTAGTATGAGAACCGGGGAGCTGTTTTTT CASSMRTGELFF
TRBJ2-7 - TRBV2 - TGTGCCAGCAGCCCTGCAGGACCGTCCTACGAGCAGTACTTC CASSPAGPSYEQYF
TRBJ1-1 - TRBV27 once TGTGCCAGCAGTTTGATCAGGACCAACACTGAAGCTTTCTTT CASSLIRTNTEAFF
TRBJ2-7 TRBD2 TRBV29-1 - TGCAGCGTTGCGGGACTAGCGGGAGCCTACGAGCAGTACTTC CSVAGLAGAYEQYF
TRBJ2-1 TRBD2 TRBV7-6 - TGTGCCAGCACCCCGGGAGCTAGCGGGACCAGTGAGCAGTTCTTC CASTPGASGTSEQFF
TRBJ2-2 - TRBV12-3/TRBV12-4 - TGTGCCAGCATTAAAGGGCAGGGGTACTCCGGGGAGCTGTTTTTT CASIKGQGYSGELFF